Listed here is a single T cell receptor beta chain. CDR1 and CDR2 from the germline V gene are SGHNT and YYREEE (reference sequence). The CDR3 has 15 residues. Deletions cut 0 bases from V and 0 bases from J, with 6 bases between. The sample is drawn from a study of blood T cell repertoires in COVID-19. Produced via immunoSEQ multiplex PCR; TCRdb's table is partial and in-frame only. The sample has hundreds of thousands of clones, more than 85% seen once. The chain employs TRBV5-4 and TRBJ1-4; D gene ambiguous. This TCR came from a woman between 50 and 59 years old who had recovered from COVID-19. The sample consisted of PBMCs or T cells enriched from blood (not recorded which). Here the CDR3 DNA reads TGTGCCAGCAGCTTGGATAGTACAACTAATGAAAAACTGTTTTTT. It translates to CASSLDSTTNEKLFF. The variable domain in full, with the rest retrieved from reference TRBV5-4 and TRBJ1-4, is ETGVTQSPTHLIKTRGQQVTLRCSSQSGHNTVSWYQQALGQGPQFIFQYYREEENGRGNFPPRFSGLQFPNYSSELNVNALELDDSALYLCASSLDSTTNEKLFFGSGTQLSVL.